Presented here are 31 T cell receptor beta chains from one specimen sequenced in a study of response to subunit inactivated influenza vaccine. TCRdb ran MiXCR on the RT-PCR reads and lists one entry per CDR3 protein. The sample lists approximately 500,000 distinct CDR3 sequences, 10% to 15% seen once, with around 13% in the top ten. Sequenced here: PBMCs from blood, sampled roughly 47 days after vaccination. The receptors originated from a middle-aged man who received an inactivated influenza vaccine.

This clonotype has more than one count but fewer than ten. CDR3 in amino acids: CSAQEARSGWDSEQYF. The CDR3, as DNA: TGCAGTGCCCAAGAGGCCAGATCGGGATGGGACTCCGAGCAGTACTTC. The rearrangement uses TRBV20-1 and TRBJ2-7; D may be TRBD2 (6 bases). V shed 6 bases and J shed 6 bases, with 27 bases lying between them. The CDR3 covers 16 residues. The V gene's germline CDR1 is DFQATT and CDR2 SNEGSKA (reference sequence).

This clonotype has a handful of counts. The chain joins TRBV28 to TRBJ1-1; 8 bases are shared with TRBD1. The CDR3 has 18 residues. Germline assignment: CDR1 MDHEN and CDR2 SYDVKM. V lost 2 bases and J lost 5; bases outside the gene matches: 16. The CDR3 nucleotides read TGTGCCAGCAGTTTAAATATCGTGGACAGGGCCTCGGAAACTGAAGCTTTCTTT. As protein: CASSLNIVDRASETEAFF.

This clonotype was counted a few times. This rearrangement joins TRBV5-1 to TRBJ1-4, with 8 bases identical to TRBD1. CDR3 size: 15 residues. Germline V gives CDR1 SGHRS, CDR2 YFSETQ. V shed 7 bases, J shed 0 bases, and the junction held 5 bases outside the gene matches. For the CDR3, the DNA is TGCGCCAGCGGAAGGGGACAGGCAACTAATGAAAAACTGTTTTTT. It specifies CASGRGQATNEKLFF.

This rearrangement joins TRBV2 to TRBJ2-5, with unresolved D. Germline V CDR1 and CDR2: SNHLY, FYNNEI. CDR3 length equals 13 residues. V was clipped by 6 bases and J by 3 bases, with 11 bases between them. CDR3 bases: TGTGCCAGCAGAGGCCTGGGGAAAGAGACCCAGTACTTC. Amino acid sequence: CASRGLGKETQYF.

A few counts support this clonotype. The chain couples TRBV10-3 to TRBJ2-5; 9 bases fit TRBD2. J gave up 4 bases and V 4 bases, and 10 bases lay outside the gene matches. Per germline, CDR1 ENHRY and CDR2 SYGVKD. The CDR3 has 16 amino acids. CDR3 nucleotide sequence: TGTGCCATCAGTGGGGGTCGAGGAGCGGGGGGAGAGACCCAGTACTTC. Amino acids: CAISGGRGAGGETQYF.

In DNA form, the CDR3 reads TGTGCCACCAGCAGACTTCAGGGGTCCTACGAGCAGTACTTC. Its protein is CATSRLQGSYEQYF. The rearrangement joins TRBV15 to TRBJ2-7, with TRBD1 as a possible D gene (6 bases). The length of the CDR3 is 14 residues. V gave up 2 bases and J gave up 1 base, with 9 bases separating them. CDR1 and CDR2 from the germline V gene are LNHNV and YYDKDF (reference sequence).

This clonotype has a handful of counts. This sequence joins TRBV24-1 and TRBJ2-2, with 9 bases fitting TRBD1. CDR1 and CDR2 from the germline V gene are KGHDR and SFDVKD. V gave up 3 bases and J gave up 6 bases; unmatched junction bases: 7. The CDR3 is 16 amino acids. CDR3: CATSDPGTGHPGELFF. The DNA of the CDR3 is TGTGCCACCAGTGATCCCGGGACAGGGCATCCCGGGGAGCTGTTTTTT.

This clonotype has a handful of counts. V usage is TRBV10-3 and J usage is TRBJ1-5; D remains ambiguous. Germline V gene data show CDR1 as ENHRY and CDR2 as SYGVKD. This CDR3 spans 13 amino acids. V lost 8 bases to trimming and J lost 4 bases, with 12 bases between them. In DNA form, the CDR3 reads TGTGCCATCCAAATGGGCAGGAATCAGCCCCAGCATTTT. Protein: CAIQMGRNQPQHF.

CDR3 coding DNA: TGTGCCACCAGGCGGGGGGCATCAGATGGCTACACCTTC. Residues: CATRRGASDGYTF. V usage is TRBV12-3 or TRBV12-4 and J usage is TRBJ1-2; D might be TRBD1 (6 bases). The CDR3 has 13 amino acids. V lost 10 bases and J lost 6, with 18 bases in between.

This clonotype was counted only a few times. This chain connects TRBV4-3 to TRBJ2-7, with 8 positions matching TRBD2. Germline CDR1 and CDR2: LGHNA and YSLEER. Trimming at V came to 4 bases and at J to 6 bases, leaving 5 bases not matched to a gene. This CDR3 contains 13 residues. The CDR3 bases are TGCGCCAGCAGCCTGACGGGGGGGCTCGAGCAGTACTTC. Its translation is CASSLTGGLEQYF.

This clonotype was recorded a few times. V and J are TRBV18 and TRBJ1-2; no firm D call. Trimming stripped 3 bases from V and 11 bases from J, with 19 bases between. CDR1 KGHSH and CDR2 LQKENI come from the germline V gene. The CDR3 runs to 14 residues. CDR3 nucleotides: TGTGCCAGCTCACCCTCACCTATTTATCGCGGTTACACCTTC. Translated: CASSPSPIYRGYTF.

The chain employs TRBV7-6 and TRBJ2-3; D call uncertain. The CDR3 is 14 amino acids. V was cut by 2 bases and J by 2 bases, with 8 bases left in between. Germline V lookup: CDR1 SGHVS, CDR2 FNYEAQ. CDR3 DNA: TGTGCCAGCAGCTTAAAGGCGTACACAGATACGCAGTATTTT. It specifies CASSLKAYTDTQYF.

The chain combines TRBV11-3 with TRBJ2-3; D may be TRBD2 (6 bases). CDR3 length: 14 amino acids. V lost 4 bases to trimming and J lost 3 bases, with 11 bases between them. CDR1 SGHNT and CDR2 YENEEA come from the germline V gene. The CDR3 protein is CASSYRSGTDTQYF. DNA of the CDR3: TGTGCCAGCAGCTATCGGAGCGGGACAGATACGCAGTATTTT.

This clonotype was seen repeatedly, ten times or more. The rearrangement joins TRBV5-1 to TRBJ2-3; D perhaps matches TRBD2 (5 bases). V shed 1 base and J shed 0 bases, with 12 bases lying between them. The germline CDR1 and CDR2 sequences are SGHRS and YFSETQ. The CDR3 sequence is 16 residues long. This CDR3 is CASSLSGGPSTDTQYF. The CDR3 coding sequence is TGCGCCAGCAGCTTGAGCGGCGGTCCAAGCACAGATACGCAGTATTTT.

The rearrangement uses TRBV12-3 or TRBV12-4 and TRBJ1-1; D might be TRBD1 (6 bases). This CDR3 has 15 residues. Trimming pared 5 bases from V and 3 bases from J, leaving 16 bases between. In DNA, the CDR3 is TGTGCCAGCAGTCCACGGGACAAAATTTACACTGAAGCTTTCTTT. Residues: CASSPRDKIYTEAFF.

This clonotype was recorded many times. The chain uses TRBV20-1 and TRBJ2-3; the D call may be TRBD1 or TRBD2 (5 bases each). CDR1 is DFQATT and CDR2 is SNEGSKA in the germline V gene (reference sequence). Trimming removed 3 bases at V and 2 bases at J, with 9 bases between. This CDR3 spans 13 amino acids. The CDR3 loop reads CSARRDATDTQYF. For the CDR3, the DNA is TGCAGTGCTAGGAGGGACGCCACAGATACGCAGTATTTT.

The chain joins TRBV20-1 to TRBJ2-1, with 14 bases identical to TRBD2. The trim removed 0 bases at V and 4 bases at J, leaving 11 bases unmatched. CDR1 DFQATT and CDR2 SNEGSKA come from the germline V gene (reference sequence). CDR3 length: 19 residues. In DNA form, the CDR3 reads TGCAGTGCTAGAGATTGGAAGGGACTAGCGGGAGCCAAGTACAATGAGCAGTTCTTC. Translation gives CSARDWKGLAGAKYNEQFF.

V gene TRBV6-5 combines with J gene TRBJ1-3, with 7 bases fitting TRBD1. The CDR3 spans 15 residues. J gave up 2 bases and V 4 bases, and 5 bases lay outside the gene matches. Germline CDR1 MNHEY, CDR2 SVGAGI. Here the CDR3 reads CASSSEGAPGNTIYF. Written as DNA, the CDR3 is TGTGCCAGCAGTTCAGAGGGGGCGCCTGGAAACACCATATATTTT.

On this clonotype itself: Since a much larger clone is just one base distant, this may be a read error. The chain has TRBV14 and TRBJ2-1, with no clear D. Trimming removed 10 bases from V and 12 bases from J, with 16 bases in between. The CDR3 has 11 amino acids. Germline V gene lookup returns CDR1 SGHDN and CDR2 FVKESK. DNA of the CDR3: TGTGCCATCCGTACACAGAATCGGCAGTTCTTC. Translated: CAIRTQNRQFF.

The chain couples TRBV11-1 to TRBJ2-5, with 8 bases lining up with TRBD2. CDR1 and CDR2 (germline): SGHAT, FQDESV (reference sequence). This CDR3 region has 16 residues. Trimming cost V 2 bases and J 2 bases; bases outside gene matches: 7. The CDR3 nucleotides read TGTGCCAGCAGCTTAACGGCTCGGGAGGGTCAAGAGACCCAGTACTTC. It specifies CASSLTAREGQETQYF.

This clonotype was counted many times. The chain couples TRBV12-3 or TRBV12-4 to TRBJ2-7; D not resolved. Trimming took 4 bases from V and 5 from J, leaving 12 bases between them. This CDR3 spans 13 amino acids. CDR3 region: CASSSVEGHEQYF. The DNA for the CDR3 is TGTGCCAGCAGTTCAGTCGAAGGTCACGAGCAGTACTTC.

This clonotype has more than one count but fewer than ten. The CDR3 reads CASSYMQGGETQYF. CDR3 DNA sequence: TGTGCCAGCAGTTATATGCAGGGTGGGGAGACCCAGTACTTC. This chain links TRBV6-5 with TRBJ2-5, with D possibly matching TRBD1 (5 bases). This CDR3 is 14 amino acids long. CDR1 MNHEY and CDR2 SVGAGI come from the germline V gene. V lost 3 bases and J 5 bases, leaving 13 bases between the germline ends.

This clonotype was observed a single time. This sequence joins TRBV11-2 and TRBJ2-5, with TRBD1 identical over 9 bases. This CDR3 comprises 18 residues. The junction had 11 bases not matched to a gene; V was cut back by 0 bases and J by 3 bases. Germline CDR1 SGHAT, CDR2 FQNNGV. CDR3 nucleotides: TGTGCCAGCAGCTTAGATCATTGGGACAGGGCAGTAGAAGAGACCCAGTACTTC. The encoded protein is CASSLDHWDRAVEETQYF.

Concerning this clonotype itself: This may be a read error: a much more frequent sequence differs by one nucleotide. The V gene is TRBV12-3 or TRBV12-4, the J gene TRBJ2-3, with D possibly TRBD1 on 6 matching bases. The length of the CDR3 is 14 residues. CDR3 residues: CASSPGQRIDMQYF. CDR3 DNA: TGTGCCAGCAGCCCGGGACAAAGAATAGATATGCAGTATTTT.

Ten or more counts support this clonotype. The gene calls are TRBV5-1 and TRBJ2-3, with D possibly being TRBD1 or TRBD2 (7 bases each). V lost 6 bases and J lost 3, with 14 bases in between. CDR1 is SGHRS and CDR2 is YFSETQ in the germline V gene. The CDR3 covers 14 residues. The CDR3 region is CASNPGGGTDTQYF. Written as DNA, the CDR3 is TGCGCCAGCAACCCAGGGGGAGGGACAGATACGCAGTATTTT.

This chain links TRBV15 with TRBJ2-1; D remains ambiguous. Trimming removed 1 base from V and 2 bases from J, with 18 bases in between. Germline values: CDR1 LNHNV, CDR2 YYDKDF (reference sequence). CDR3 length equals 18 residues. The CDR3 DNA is TGTGCCACCAGCAGAGTAGTTTGGGAAGGTGGGACCTACAATGAGCAGTTCTTC. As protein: CATSRVVWEGGTYNEQFF.

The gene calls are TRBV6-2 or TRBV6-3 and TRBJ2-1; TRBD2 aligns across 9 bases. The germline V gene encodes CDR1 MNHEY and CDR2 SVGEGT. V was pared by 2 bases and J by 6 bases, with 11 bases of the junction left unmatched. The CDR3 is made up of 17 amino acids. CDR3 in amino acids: CASSYLLRSGRINEQFF. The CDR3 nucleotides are TGTGCCAGCAGTTACCTGCTCCGTAGCGGGAGAATCAATGAGCAGTTCTTC.

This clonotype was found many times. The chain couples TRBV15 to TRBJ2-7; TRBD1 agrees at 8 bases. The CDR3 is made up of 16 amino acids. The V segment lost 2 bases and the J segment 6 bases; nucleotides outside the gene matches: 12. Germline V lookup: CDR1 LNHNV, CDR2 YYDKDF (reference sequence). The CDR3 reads CATSRPGLQGASEQYF. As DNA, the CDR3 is TGTGCCACCAGCAGACCCGGTCTCCAGGGGGCCTCCGAGCAGTACTTC.

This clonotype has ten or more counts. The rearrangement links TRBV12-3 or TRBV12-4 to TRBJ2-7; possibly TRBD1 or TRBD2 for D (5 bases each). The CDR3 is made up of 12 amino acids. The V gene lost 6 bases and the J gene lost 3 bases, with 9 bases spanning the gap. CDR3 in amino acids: CASRGDGYEQYF. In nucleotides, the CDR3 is TGTGCCAGCAGGGGGGACGGCTACGAGCAGTACTTC.

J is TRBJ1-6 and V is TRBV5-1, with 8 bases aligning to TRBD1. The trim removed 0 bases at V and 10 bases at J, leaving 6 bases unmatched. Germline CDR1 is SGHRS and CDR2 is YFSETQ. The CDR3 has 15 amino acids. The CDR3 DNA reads TGCGCCAGCAGCTTGGCAGGGGGCGTATACTCACCCCTCCACTTT. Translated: CASSLAGGVYSPLHF.

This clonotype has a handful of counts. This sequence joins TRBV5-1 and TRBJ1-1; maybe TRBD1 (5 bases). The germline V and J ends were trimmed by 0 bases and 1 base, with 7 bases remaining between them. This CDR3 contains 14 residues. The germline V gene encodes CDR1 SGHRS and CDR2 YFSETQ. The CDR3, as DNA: TGCGCCAGCAGCTTGGCAGGGAAGAACACTGAAGCTTTCTTT. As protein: CASSLAGKNTEAFF.